Detailed here is one T cell receptor (beta chain). The CDR3 covers 12 residues. The ends were cut back, 5 bases at V and 4 bases at J, with 9 bases in the middle. Germline CDR1 SGHDT, CDR2 YYEEEE. Assay: immunoSEQ multiplex PCR; the TCRdb copy retains only in-frame clones and omits some. The sample has approximately 74,000 clones, 75% to 90% seen once; the top ten hold about 3.5%. These data belong to a study of T cell changes during pregnancy in multiple sclerosis. The chain recombines TRBV5-6 with TRBJ1-1; D gene ambiguous. The sample consisted of peripheral blood, taken before pregnancy. This clonotype was sampled from a female donor with multiple sclerosis, enrolled in a pregnancy study. This chain's CDR3 is CASSHSGTEAFF. The DNA for the CDR3 is TGTGCCAGCAGTCACTCAGGCACTGAAGCTTTCTTT.